The present T cell receptor beta chain was sequenced within a study of CXCR3-negative and CXCR3-positive naive CD8 T cells. About the study: Each library gave roughly 1.4 +/- 0.3 million of roughly 130 million TRB reads.

5' RACE with UMI labels generated the TRB cDNA libraries. TCRdb reanalyzed the 5' RACE reads and collapses them to one entry per CDR3 protein, without DNA. Recorded for this sample: about 150,000 distinct CDR3 sequences. Study findings and constraints: Relative to memory CD8+ cells, whose diversity was much lower, both naive subsets had comparably high diversity. More hydrophobic TRB CDR3s were found in CXCR3-positive naive cells than in CXCR3-negative naive cells.

Details on this clonotype: Its antigen is undetermined.

Germline loops: CDR1 LNHDA, CDR2 SQIVND (reference sequence). The CDR3 runs to 12 residues. The sequenced sample consisted of naive CXCR3+ CD8+ T cells from blood. The subset denotes: CD45RO-CCR7+CD27+CD95- naive CD8+ T cells expressing CXCR3 (TNR3+). The source of this sequence is a human donor in good health. Some clones in this sample may be carry-over from other donors' samples. This chain joins TRBV19 and TRBJ1-5. CDR3 sequence reads: CASRHGNQPQHF.